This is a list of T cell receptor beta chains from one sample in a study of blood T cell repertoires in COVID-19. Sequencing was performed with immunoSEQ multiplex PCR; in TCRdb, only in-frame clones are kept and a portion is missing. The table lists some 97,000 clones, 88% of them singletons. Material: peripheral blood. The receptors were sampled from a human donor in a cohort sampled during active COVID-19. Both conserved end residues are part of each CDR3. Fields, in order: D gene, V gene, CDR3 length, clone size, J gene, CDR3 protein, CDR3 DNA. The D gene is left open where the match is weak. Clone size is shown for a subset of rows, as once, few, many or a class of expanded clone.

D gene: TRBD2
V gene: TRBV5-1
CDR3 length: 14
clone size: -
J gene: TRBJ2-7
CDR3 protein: CASSEGLVAREQYF
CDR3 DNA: TGCGCCAGCAGCGAGGGACTAGTCGCGCGAGAGCAGTACTTC

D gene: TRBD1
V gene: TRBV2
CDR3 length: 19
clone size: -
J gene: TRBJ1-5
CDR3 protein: CASSEALGTGGISNQPQHF
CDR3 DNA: TGTGCCAGCAGTGAAGCGTTGGGAACAGGGGGCATTAGCAATCAGCCCCAGCATTTT

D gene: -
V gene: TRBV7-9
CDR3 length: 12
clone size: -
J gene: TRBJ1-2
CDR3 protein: CASSVDLYGYTF
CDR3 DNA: TGTGCCAGCAGCGTAGACTTGTATGGCTACACCTTC

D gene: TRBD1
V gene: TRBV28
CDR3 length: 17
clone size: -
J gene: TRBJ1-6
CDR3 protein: CASSLHVEETGAPPLHF
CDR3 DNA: TGTGCCAGCAGTTTACATGTCGAAGAGACAGGGGCACCACCCCTCCACTTT

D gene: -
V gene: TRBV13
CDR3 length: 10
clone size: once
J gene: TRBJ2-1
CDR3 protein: CASRQNEQFF
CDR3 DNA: TGTGCCAGCAGGCAGAATGAGCAGTTCTTC

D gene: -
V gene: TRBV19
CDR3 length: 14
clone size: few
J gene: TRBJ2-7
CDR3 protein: CASSKSTGMYEQYF
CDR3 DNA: TGTGCCAGTAGTAAATCCACAGGGATGTACGAGCAGTACTTC

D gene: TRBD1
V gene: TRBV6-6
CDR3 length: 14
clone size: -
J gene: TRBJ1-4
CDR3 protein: CASILSQGVEKLFF
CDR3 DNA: TGTGCCAGCATCCTGAGTCAGGGGGTGGAAAAACTGTTTTTT

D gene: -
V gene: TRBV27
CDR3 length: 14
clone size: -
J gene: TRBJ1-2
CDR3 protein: CASSSVLGFYGYTF
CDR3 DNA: TGTGCCAGCAGTTCGGTTCTGGGCTTCTATGGCTACACCTTC

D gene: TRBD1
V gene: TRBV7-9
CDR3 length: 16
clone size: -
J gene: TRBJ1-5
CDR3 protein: CASSLGTGQSNQPQHF
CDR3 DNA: TGTGCCAGCAGCTTAGGGACAGGCCAGAGCAATCAGCCCCAGCATTTT

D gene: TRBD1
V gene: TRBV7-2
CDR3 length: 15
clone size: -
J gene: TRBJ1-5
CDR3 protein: CASSFGTGPNQPQHF
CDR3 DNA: TGTGCCAGCAGCTTTGGGACAGGACCCAATCAGCCCCAGCATTTT